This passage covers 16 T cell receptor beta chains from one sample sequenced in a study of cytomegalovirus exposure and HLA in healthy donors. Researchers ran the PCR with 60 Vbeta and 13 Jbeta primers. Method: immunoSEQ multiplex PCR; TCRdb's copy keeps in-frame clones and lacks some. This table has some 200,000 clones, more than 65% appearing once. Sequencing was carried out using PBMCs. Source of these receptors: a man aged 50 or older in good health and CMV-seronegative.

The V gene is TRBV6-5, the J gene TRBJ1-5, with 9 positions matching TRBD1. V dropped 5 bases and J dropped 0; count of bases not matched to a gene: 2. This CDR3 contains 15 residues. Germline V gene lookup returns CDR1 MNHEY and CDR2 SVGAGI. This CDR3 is CASSADRGSNQPQHF. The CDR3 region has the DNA TGTGCCAGCAGTGCGGACAGGGGTAGCAATCAGCCCCAGCATTTT.

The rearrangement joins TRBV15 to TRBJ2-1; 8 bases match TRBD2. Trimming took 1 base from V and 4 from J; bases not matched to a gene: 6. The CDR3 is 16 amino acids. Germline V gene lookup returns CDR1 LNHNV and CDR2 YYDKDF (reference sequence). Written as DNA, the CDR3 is TGTGCCACCAGCAGAGTACGGCCTAGCGGGTACAATGAGCAGTTCTTC. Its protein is CATSRVRPSGYNEQFF.

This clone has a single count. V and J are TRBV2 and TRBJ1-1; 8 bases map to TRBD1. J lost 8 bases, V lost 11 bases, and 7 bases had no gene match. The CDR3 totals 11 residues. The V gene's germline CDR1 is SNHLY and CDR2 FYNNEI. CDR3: CAQQWDREAFF. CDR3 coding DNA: TGTGCCCAGCAGTGGGACAGGGAAGCTTTCTTT.

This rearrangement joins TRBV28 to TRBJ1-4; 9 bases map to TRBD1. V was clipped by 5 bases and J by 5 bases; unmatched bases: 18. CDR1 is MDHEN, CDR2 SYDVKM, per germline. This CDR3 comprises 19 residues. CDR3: CASSREGQGGVWGNEKLFF. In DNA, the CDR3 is TGTGCCAGCAGTCGGGAGGGACAGGGAGGTGTGTGGGGAAATGAAAAACTGTTTTTT.

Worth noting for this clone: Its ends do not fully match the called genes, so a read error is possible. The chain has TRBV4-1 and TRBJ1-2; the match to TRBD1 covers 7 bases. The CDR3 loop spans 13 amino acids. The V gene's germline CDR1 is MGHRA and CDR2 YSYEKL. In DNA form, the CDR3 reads TGCGCCAGCAGCCAAGAACGTAACAGGGGCTGCACCTTC. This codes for CASSQERNRGCTF.

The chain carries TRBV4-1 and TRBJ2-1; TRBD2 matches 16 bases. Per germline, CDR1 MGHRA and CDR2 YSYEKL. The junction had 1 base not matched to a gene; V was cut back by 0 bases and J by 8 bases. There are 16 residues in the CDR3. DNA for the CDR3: TGCGCCAGCAGCCAAGAGGGGACTAGCGGGGGGGATGAGCAGTTCTTC. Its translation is CASSQEGTSGGDEQFF.

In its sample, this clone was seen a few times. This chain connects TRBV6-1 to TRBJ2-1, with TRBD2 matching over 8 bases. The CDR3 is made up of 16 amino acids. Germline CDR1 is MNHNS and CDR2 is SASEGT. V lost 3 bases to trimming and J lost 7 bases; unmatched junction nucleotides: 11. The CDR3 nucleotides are TGTGCCAGCAGTGATAGCGGGAATCTCGGGCGGAATGAGCAGTTCTTC. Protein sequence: CASSDSGNLGRNEQFF.

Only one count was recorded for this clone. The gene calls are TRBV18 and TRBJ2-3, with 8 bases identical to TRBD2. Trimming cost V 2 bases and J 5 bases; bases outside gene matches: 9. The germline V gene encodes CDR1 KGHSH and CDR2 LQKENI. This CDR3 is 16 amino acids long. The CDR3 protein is CASSPRTGGQGDTQYF. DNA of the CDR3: TGTGCCAGCTCACCAAGGACGGGAGGGCAGGGAGATACGCAGTATTTT.

CDR3 residues: CASSFPPTGVYNEQFF. The CDR3 nucleotides read TGTGCCAGCAGTTTCCCCCCGACAGGGGTCTACAATGAGCAGTTCTTC. The chain joins TRBV6-6 to TRBJ2-1, with 8 bases aligning to TRBD1. The CDR3 extends over 16 amino acids. The junction had 8 bases not matched to a gene; V was cut back by 4 bases and J by 3 bases. Germline CDR1 and CDR2: MNHNY and SVGAGI (reference sequence).

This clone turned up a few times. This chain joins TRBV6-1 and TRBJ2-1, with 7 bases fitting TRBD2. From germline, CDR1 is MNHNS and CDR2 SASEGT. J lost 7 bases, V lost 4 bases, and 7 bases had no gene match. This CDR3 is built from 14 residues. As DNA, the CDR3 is TGTGCCAGCAGTGCGACCGGGACTACAAATGAGCAGTTCTTC. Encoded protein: CASSATGTTNEQFF.

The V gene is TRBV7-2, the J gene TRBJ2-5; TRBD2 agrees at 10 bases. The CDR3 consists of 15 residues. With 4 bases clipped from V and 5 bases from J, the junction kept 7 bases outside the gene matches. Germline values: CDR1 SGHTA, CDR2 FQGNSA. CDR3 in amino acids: CASSSQVAGGETQYF. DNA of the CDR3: TGTGCCAGCAGCTCCCAAGTAGCGGGGGGTGAGACCCAGTACTTC.

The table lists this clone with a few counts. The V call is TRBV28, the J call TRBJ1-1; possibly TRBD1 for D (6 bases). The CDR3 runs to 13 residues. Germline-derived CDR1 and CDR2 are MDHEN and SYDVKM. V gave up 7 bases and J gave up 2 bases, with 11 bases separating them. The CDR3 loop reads CASNRQANTEAFF. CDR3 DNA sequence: TGTGCCAGCAATCGACAGGCCAACACTGAAGCTTTCTTT.

The CDR3 spells CASSLRAAGYFAYTF. DNA for the CDR3: TGTGCCAGCAGTTTAAGGGCGGCGGGTTATTTCGCCTACACCTTC. The chain uses TRBV27 and TRBJ1-2; D ambiguous. The CDR3 extends over 15 amino acids. Germline CDR1 and CDR2: MNHEY and SMNVEV (reference sequence). V was pared by 2 bases and J by 10 bases, with 20 bases between.

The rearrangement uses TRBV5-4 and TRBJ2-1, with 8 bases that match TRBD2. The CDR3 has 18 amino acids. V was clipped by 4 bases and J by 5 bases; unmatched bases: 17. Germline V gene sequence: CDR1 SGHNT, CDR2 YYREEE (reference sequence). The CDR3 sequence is CASSPRGGLADKDNEQFF. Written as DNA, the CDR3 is TGTGCCAGCAGCCCCCGGGGGGGGCTAGCGGATAAGGACAATGAGCAGTTCTTC.

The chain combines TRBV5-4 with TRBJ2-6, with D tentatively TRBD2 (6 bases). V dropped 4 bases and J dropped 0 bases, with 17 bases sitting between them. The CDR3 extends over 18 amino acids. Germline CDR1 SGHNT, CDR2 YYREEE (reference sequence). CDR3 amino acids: CASSPEPGLSSGANVLTF. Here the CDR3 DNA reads TGTGCCAGCAGCCCGGAGCCGGGACTGAGCTCTGGGGCCAACGTCCTGACTTTC.

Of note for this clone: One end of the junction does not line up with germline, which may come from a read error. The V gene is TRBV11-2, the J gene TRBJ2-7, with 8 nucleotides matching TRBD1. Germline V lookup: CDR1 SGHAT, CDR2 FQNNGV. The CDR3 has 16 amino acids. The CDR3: CASSLETGTGSYEQYF. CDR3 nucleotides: TGTGCCAGCAGCCTAGAAACCGGGACAGGCTCCTACGAGCAGTACTTC.